Reported below is one T cell receptor beta chain. What it recognizes is unknown. Isolated per sample were at least 6 million PBMCs. Then a second PCR, running roughly 7 to 11 cycles, was carried out with a sample-barcoded 5' primer and a J-beta primer mix. Each TCR beta cDNA got a 12-nucleotide random molecular identifier. TCRdb independently ran MiXCR on the 5' RACE reads; one entry per CDR3 protein. The sample contains 710,000 or so distinct CDR3 sequences, about 32% of which appear only once. The source of the sample is a study of blood T cells in healthy people across ages. Study results and caveats: With age, beta diversity per million T cells declined roughly linearly, significantly by approximately 40. Because donor CMV status was unknown, expanded clonotype changes were possibly confounded.

The CDR3 runs to 13 residues. Germline CDR1 is GTSNPN and CDR2 is SVGIG (reference sequence). V was trimmed by 0 bases and J by 7 bases, leaving 12 bases between them. The clonotype was recovered from a woman of 80 years or more in good health. This rearrangement joins TRBV30 to TRBJ1-1; D call uncertain. Sequencing was carried out using blood. The CDR3 spells CAWSVLLSSEAFF. CDR3 nucleotide sequence: TGTGCCTGGAGTGTTCTCCTGTCGAGTGAAGCTTTCTTT.